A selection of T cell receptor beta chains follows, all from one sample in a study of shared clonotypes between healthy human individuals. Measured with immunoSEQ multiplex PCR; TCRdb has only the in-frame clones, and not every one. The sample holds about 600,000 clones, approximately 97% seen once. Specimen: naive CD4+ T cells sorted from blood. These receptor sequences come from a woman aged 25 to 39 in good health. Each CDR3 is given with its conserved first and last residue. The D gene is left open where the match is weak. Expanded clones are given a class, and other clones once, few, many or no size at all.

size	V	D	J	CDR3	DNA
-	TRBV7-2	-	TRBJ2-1	CASSLLGEQFF	TGTGCCAGCAGCTTATTAGGTGAGCAGTTCTTC
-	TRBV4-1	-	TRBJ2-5	CASSQGRYQGETQYF	TGCGCCAGCAGCCAGGGTAGATACCAGGGTGAAACCCAGTACTTC
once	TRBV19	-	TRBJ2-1	CASSIRTQGGLAFRWGYNEQFF	TGTGCCAGTAGTATAAGAACTCAGGGGGGCCTAGCCTTCCGTTGGGGATACAATGAGCAGTTCTTC
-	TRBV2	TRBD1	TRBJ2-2	CASRAGGTGELFF	TGTGCCAGCAGGGCAGGGGGCACCGGGGAGCTGTTTTTT
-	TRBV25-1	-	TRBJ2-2	CASAGETGELFF	TGTGCCAGCGCAGGGGAGACCGGGGAGCTGTTTTTT
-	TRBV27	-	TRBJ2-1	CASRIRRQYNEQFF	TGTGCCAGCAGGATTAGGAGGCAGTACAATGAGCAGTTCTTC
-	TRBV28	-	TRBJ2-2	CASSLSGLTGELFF	TGTGCCAGCAGTTTATCGGGACTCACCGGGGAGCTGTTTTTT
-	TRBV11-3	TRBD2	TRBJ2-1	CASSLGTSGAYNEQFF	TGTGCCAGCAGCTTAGGGACTAGCGGGGCATACAATGAGCAGTTCTTC
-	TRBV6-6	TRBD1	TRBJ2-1	CASSWTGLQGNEQFF	TGTGCCAGCAGTTGGACAGGTCTCCAAGGGAATGAGCAGTTCTTC
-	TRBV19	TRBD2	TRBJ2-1	CASKRENGYEQFF	TGTGCCAGCAAGCGGGAAAACGGCTATGAGCAGTTCTTC
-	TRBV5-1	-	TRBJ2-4	CASSLANGKAKNIQYF	TGCGCCAGCAGCTTGGCCAACGGGAAGGCCAAAAACATTCAGTACTTC
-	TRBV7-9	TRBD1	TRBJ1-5	CASSDRGGNQPQHF	TGTGCCAGCAGCGACAGGGGTGGTAATCAGCCCCAGCATTTT
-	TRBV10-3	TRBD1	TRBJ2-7	CAISEDRVSYEQYF	TGTGCCATCAGTGAGGACAGGGTTTCATACGAGCAGTACTTC
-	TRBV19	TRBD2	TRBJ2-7	CASRKRLAGTLGEQYF	TGTGCCAGTAGGAAAAGACTAGCGGGCACGCTTGGGGAGCAGTACTTC
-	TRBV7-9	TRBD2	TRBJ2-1	CASSLRGGPSEQFF	TGTGCCAGCAGCCTCCGGGGAGGGCCGAGTGAGCAGTTCTTC
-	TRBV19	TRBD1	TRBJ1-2	CASSMGQGPQGDYGYTF	TGTGCCAGTAGTATGGGACAGGGGCCGCAGGGGGACTATGGCTACACCTTC
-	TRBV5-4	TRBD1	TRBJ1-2	CASSSGQGFGYTF	TGTGCCAGCAGCTCGGGACAGGGGTTTGGCTACACCTTC
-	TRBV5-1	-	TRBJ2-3	CASSLAAGTDTQYF	TGCGCCAGCAGCTTGGCCGCAGGCACAGATACGCAGTATTTT
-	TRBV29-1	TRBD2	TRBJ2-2	CSVSVAGGPSTGELFF	TGCAGCGTTTCGGTAGCGGGAGGGCCGAGCACCGGGGAGCTGTTTTTT
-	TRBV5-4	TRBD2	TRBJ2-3	CASSSPPGGSGSTDTQYF	TGTGCCAGCAGCTCACCCCCCGGGGGTAGCGGGAGTACAGATACGCAGTATTTT
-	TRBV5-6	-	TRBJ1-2	CASSLAAGGYTF	TGTGCCAGCAGCTTGGCCGCGGGCGGCTACACCTTC
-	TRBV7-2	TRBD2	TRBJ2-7	CASSQGTSGRSGQYF	TGTGCCAGCAGCCAAGGGACTAGCGGGAGATCTGGGCAGTACTTC
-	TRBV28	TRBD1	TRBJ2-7	CASSLDRVEQYF	TGTGCCAGCAGTCTAGACAGGGTAGAGCAGTACTTC
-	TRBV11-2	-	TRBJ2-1	CASSLVGSYNEQFF	TGTGCCAGCAGCTTGGTCGGCTCCTACAATGAGCAGTTCTTC
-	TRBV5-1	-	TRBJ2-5	CASSLAVETETQYF	TGCGCCAGCAGCTTGGCCGTGGAGACAGAGACCCAGTACTTC
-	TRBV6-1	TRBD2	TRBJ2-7	CASSERAGGPYEQYF	TGTGCCAGCAGTGAGAGGGCGGGAGGCCCCTACGAGCAGTACTTC
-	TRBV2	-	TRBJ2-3	CASRVWSQDTQYF	TGTGCCAGCAGAGTTTGGTCACAGGATACGCAGTATTTT
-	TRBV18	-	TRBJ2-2	CASSPQWGTGELFF	TGTGCCAGCTCACCTCAGTGGGGCACCGGGGAGCTGTTTTTT
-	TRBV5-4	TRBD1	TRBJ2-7	CASSLTGGSHEQYF	TGTGCCAGCAGCCTGACAGGGGGCTCACACGAGCAGTACTTC
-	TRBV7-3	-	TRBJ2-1	CASSSGAYNEQFF	TGTGCCAGCAGCTCAGGGGCCTACAATGAGCAGTTCTTC
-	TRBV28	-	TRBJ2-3	CASNLAGQGLDTQYF	TGTGCCAGCAATCTAGCGGGACAGGGATTAGATACGCAGTATTTT
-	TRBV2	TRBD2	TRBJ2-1	CASSELAGGHNEQFF	TGTGCCAGCAGCGAACTAGCGGGAGGGCACAATGAGCAGTTCTTC
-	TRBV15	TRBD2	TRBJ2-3	CATSRDRLAGGGDTQYF	TGTGCCACCAGCAGAGATCGACTAGCGGGAGGTGGGGATACGCAGTATTTT
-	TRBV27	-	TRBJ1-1	CASSQRQSWRFGTEAFF	TGTGCCAGCAGCCAAAGACAGTCTTGGAGATTTGGCACTGAAGCTTTCTTT
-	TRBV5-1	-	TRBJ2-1	CASSYQTSSNEQFF	TGCGCCAGCAGCTACCAAACTAGTTCCAATGAGCAGTTCTTC
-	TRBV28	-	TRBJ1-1	CASRTGHAGINTEAFF	TGTGCCAGCAGAACTGGACATGCGGGAATTAACACTGAAGCTTTCTTT
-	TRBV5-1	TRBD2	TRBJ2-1	CASSFMAGTSGVHEQFF	TGCGCCAGCAGCTTTATGGCCGGGACTAGCGGGGTCCATGAGCAGTTCTTC
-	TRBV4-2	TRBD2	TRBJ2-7	CASSQEVAGAYEQYF	TGTGCCAGCAGCCAAGAGGTAGCGGGAGCCTACGAGCAGTACTTC
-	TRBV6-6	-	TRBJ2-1	CASSYSGRDDHEQFF	TGTGCCAGCAGTTACTCAGGCAGGGATGACCATGAGCAGTTCTTC
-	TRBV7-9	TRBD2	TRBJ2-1	CASSLVYGTSGNNEQFF	TGTGCCAGCAGCTTAGTGTATGGGACTAGCGGGAACAATGAGCAGTTCTTC
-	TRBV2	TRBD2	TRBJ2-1	CASSEDLAGRLGEQFF	TGTGCCAGCAGTGAAGATCTAGCGGGAAGGCTAGGTGAGCAGTTCTTC
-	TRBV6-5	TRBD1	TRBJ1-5	CASSWGQGGSQPQHF	TGTGCCAGCAGTTGGGGACAGGGGGGAAGTCAGCCCCAGCATTTT
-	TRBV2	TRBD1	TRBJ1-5	CASSERDRWMSGSNQPQHF	TGTGCCAGCAGTGAAAGGGACAGGTGGATGTCGGGAAGCAATCAGCCCCAGCATTTT
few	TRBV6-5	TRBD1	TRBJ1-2	CASSYSGTAYGYTF	TGTGCCAGCAGTTACTCCGGGACAGCCTATGGCTACACCTTC